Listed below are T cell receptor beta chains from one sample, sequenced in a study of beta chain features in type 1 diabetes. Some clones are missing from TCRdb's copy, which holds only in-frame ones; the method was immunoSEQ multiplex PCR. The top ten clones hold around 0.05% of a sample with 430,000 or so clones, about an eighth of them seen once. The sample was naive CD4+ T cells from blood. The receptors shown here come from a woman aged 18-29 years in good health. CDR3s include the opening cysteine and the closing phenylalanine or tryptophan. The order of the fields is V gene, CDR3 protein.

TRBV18,CASGMRATDTQYF
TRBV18,CASSPGTDAYEQYF
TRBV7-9,CASRSSGRAGQTQYF
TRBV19,CASRIPGLEKLFF
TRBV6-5,CASSYGTGVEKQYF
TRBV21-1,CATILPKGRGETQYF
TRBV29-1,CSVTSGANVLTF
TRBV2,CASTPTTDTQYF
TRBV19,CASTRLLAGTDTQYF
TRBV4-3,CASSQRGGSTDTQYF
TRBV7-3,CASSATGANVLTF
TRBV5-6,CASSLRQAPSYGYTF
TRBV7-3,CASSPWLVDRETQYF
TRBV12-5,CASGLAPGLPGSYNEQFF